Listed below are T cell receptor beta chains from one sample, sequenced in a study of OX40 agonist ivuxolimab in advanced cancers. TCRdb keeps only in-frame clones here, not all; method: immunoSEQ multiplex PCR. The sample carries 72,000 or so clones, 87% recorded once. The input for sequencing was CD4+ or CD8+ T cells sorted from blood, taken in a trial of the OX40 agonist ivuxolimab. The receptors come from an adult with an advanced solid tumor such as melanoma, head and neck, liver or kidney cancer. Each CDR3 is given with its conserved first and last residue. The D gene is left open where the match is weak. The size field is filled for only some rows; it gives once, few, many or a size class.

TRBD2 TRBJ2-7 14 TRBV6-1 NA CASSEGGSRAEQYF
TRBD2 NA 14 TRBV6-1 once CASSAGLVAETQYF
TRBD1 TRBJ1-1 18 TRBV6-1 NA CASSGRGTGGGLQTEAFF
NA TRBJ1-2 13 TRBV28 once CASGAGGNYGYTF
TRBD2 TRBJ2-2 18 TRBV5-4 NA CASSQAQASGSRGGELFF
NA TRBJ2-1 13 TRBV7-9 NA CASRFDSYNEQFF
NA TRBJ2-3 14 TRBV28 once CASSLSPSTDTQYF
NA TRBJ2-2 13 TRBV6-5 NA CASRSTRGGELFF
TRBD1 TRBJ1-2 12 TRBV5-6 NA CASSLTDRDGTF
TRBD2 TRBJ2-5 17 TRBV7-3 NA CASSLMGGGARQETQYF
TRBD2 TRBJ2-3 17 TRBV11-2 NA CASSLVGLAGTTDTQYF
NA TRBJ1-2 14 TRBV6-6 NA CATTQGGSYYGYTF
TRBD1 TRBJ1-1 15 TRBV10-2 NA CASSAGTGGNTEAFF
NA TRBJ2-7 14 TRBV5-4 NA CASSLQGNSYEQYF
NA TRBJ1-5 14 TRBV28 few CASTPSGGGQPQHF
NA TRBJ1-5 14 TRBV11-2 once CASSLGRSNQPQHF
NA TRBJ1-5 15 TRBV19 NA CASTIIVGYNQPQHF
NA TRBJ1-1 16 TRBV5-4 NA CASTPDRVIMNTEAFF
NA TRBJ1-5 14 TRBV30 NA CAWSAGSSSQPQHF
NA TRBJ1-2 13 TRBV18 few CASSPDSAEGYTF
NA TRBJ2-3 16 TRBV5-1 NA CASSSTSNPNTDTQYF
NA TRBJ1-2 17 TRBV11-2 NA CASSFWRRQALSPGYTF
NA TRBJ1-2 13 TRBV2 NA CASSETGLGGYTF
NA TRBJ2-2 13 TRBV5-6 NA CASSLHLVGELFF
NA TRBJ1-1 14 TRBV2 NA CASWIDRWGTEAFF
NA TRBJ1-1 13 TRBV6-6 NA CASSSPVGAEAFF
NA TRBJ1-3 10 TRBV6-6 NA CASSLGAFYF
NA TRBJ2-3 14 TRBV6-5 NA CASSYEGPADTQYF
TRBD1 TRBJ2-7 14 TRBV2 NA CASSEQGASYEQYF
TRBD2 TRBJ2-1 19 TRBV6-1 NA CASSGVGLAGGRTYNEQFF
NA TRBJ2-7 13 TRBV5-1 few CASSLVGFEEQYF
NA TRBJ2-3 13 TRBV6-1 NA CASSVSATDTQYF
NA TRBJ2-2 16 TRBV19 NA CASSIRESFYTGELFF
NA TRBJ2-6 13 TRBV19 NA CASRASGANVLTF
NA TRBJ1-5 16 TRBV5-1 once CASSPGLGGSNQPQHF
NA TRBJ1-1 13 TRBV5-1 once CASSLDRLTEAFF
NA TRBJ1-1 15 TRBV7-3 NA CASSFYREENTEAFF
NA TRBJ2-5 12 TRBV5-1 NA CASRSFQETQYF
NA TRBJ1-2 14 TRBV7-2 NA CASSFNRANYGYTF
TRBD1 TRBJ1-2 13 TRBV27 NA CASSWDRGYGYTF
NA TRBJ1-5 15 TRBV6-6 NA CASSGPEYSNQPQHF
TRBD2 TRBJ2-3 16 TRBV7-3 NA CASSLGLAGKSDTQYF
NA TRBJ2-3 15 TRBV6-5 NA CASSTGRITTDTQYF